This T cell receptor beta chain was obtained from a study of shared clonotypes between healthy human individuals. Study-level background: Ranging from 18 to 49 in age, donors were a couple of women and a few men. Whole-study results and caveats: Sequencing depth was predicted to influence how clonotypes are shared among donors. Sorted-subset samples were not fully sequenced, rarefaction indicated.

Sequencing was performed with immunoSEQ multiplex PCR; in TCRdb, only in-frame clones are kept and a portion is missing. The table shows around 990,000 clones, with around three quarters occurring only once. Donors were Caucasian adults residing in Nashville, Tennessee, USA. Note on this clone: Its specificity is not known.

Germline V CDR1 and CDR2: KGHSH, LQKENI. Between the trimmed V and J ends, which lost 1 base and 5 bases, there was a span of 11 bases. This CDR3 region has 14 residues. The sequenced sample was memory CD4+ T cells from PBMCs. Subset meaning: CD45RA-negative fraction. This chain connects TRBV18 to TRBJ2-5; D uncertain. This TCR was recovered from a man aged 18 to 29 in good health. Some clones in this sample may be carry-over from other donors' samples. CDR3: CASSPRMDGETQYF. For the CDR3, the DNA is TGTGCCAGCTCACCACGTATGGACGGGGAGACCCAGTACTTC.